The 15 T cell receptor beta chains presented below share a single source sample, sequenced in a study of technical replicates of blood from a few donors. Data came from immunoSEQ multiplex PCR; TCRdb stores just in-frame clones and leaves some out. The table has tens of thousands of clones, 88% seen once. The specimen sequenced was PBMCs. Receptor source: a human donor in good health. Some clones in this sample may be carry-over from other donors' samples.

In this sample, this clone turned up once. The chain combines TRBV9 with TRBJ2-2; tentative D call: TRBD1 (5 bases). Trimming stripped 0 bases from V and 5 bases from J, with 11 bases between. Germline V gene lookup returns CDR1 SGDLS and CDR2 YYNGEE. The CDR3 sequence is 15 residues long. The CDR3 spells CASSVDRAGTGELFF. CDR3 sequence (DNA): TGTGCCAGCAGCGTAGATAGGGCAGGGACCGGGGAGCTGTTTTTT.

The table lists this clone with a few counts. J is TRBJ2-7 and V is TRBV5-4; 7 bases are shared with TRBD2. This CDR3 spans 14 amino acids. Trimming at V came to 4 bases and at J to 0 bases, leaving 4 bases not matched to a gene. Germline assignment: CDR1 SGHNT and CDR2 YYREEE (reference sequence). CDR3 nucleotide sequence: TGTGCCAGCAGCGGAGCGGGGCGCTCCTACGAGCAGTACTTC. This sequence encodes CASSGAGRSYEQYF.

The chain is built from TRBV18 and TRBJ2-3, with 9 bases matching TRBD2. V lost 0 bases and J lost 4; bases outside the gene matches: 5. From germline, CDR1 is KGHSH and CDR2 LQKENI. The CDR3 consists of 16 residues. CDR3 region: CASSPPRTSAADTQYF. The DNA for the CDR3 is TGTGCCAGCTCACCACCGAGGACTAGCGCCGCAGATACGCAGTATTTT.

The genes are TRBV25-1 and TRBJ1-2; D gene uncertain. This CDR3 has 15 amino acids. Germline-derived CDR1 and CDR2 are MGHDK and SYGVNS. V was pared by 3 bases and J by 0 bases, with 11 bases between. The DNA of the CDR3 is TGTGCCAGCAGTGACCCCATGAGTGCTAACTATGGCTACACCTTC. As protein: CASSDPMSANYGYTF.

This CDR3 reads CASSSSASGVLNTGELFF. In nucleotides, the CDR3 is TGTGCCAGCTCCTCCTCGGCTAGCGGGGTCCTGAACACCGGGGAGCTGTTTTTT. The chain combines TRBV18 with TRBJ2-2; 9 nucleotides line up with TRBD2. The CDR3 has 18 residues. CDR1 and CDR2 from the germline V gene are KGHSH and LQKENI. With V trimmed by 6 bases and J by 1 base, 12 bases remained unmatched.

V gene TRBV29-1 combines with J gene TRBJ2-2, with 8 bases identical to TRBD1. CDR3 length equals 13 residues. Losses at the gene ends were 7 bases for V and 1 base for J; bases not matched to a gene: 2. Germline-derived CDR1 and CDR2 are SQVTM and ANQGSEA. The CDR3: CSGTGWNTGELFF. The DNA for the CDR3 is TGCAGCGGGACAGGGTGGAACACCGGGGAGCTGTTTTTT.

This clone was recorded a few times. The genes are TRBV4-2 and TRBJ1-6; D may be TRBD1 (5 bases). V lost 0 bases and J lost 9, with 15 bases in between. CDR3 size: 16 residues. CDR1 LGHNA and CDR2 YNFKEQ come from the germline V gene. The CDR3 nucleotides read TGTGCCAGCAGCCAAGATCTGGGTCAGGGCGGTTCACCCCTCCACTTT. This sequence encodes CASSQDLGQGGSPLHF.

The chain joins TRBV4-3 to TRBJ2-7, with a tentative D call TRBD2 (5 bases). V lost 0 bases and J lost 0, with 9 bases in between. The CDR3 has 15 residues. Per germline, CDR1 LGHNA and CDR2 YSLEER. The CDR3 protein is CASSQEPGSSYEQYF. The CDR3 nucleotides read TGCGCCAGCAGCCAAGAGCCGGGAAGCTCCTACGAGCAGTACTTC.

This chain connects TRBV6-4 to TRBJ2-3; TRBD2 aligns across 11 bases. CDR3 length: 15 amino acids. CDR1 MRHNA and CDR2 SNTAGT come from the germline V gene. V dropped 2 bases and J dropped 7; count of bases not matched to a gene: 5. CDR3 residues: CASSDIAGGMNTQYF. The CDR3, as DNA: TGTGCCAGCAGTGACATAGCGGGAGGGATGAATACGCAGTATTTT.

In this sample, this clone turned up once. The CDR3 nucleotides are TGTGCCAGCAGCTTGGCCGGGGTGCATAATTCACCCCTCCACTTT. Translation gives CASSLAGVHNSPLHF. This chain connects TRBV5-4 to TRBJ1-6, with D hard to call. CDR1 and CDR2 from the germline V gene are SGHNT and YYREEE (reference sequence). The CDR3 consists of 15 residues. V was clipped by 0 bases and J by 5 bases, with 9 bases between them.

The genes are TRBV7-6 and TRBJ2-1, with 9 bases fitting TRBD2. Germline trimming cut 3 bases from V and 4 bases from J; bases unmatched to any gene: 7. The CDR3 sequence is 16 residues long. Germline CDR1 reads SGHVS; CDR2 reads FNYEAQ. The CDR3 DNA is TGTGCCAGCAGCTTTGAGGCGGGGGGGCCTTACAATGAGCAGTTCTTC. Protein sequence: CASSFEAGGPYNEQFF.

The gene calls are TRBV7-8 and TRBJ2-5, with 7 bases matching TRBD2. This CDR3 has 15 amino acids. CDR1 SGHVS and CDR2 FQNEAQ come from the germline V gene. The junction had 8 bases not matched to a gene; V was cut back by 2 bases and J by 5 bases. As DNA, the CDR3 is TGTGCCAGCAGCTTAAGGGCGGGAGTAGATGAGACCCAGTACTTC. Translating it yields CASSLRAGVDETQYF.

This clone occurred once. This chain links TRBV25-1 with TRBJ2-1; a weak D match, TRBD2 (5 bases). V shed 8 bases and J shed 13 bases, with 18 bases lying between them. Germline CDR1 is MGHDK and CDR2 is SYGVNS. This CDR3 is 12 amino acids long. CDR3 coding DNA: TGTGCCAGCGAGGGCCCTATAAGTGCCCAGTTCTTC. It specifies CASEGPISAQFF.

The DNA for the CDR3 is TGTGCCAGCAGTCCCGGGACAGCTAACTATGGCTACACCTTC. Protein: CASSPGTANYGYTF. V usage is TRBV6-5 and J usage is TRBJ1-2; 7 bases are a match to TRBD1. Germline CDR1 reads MNHEY; CDR2 reads SVGAGI. After removal of 5 bases from V and 0 bases from J, the junction contained 3 bases not matched to a gene. The CDR3 totals 14 residues.

The CDR3 coding sequence is TGTGCCAGCACCAGCGAACAGGGGGCCCCTAATCAGCCCCAGCATTTT. Its translation is CASTSEQGAPNQPQHF. This chain links TRBV5-5 with TRBJ1-5; 9 bases match TRBD1. Germline CDR1 and CDR2: SGHKS and YYEKEE (reference sequence). The CDR3 consists of 16 residues. The trim removed 6 bases at V and 4 bases at J, leaving 11 bases unmatched.